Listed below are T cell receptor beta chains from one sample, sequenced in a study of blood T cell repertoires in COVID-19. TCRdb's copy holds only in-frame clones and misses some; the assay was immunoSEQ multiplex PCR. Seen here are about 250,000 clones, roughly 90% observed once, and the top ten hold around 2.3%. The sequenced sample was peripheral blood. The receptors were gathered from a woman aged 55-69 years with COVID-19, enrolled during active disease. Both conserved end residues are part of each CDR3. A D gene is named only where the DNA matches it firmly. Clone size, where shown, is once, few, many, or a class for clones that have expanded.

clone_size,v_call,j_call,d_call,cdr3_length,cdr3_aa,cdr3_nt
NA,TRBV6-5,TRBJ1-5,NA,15,CASSWGRMGNQPQHF,TGTGCCAGCAGTTGGGGGCGGATGGGCAATCAGCCCCAGCATTTT
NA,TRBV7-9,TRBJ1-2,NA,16,CASSSGTKSRGYGYTF,TGTGCCAGCAGCTCCGGCACCAAGAGCAGGGGCTATGGCTACACCTTC
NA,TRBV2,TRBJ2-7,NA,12,CASSAEGRRQYF,TGTGCCAGCAGTGCGGAGGGGCGGAGGCAGTACTTC
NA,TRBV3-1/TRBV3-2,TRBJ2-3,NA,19,CASRADVGWPSSGPSTQYF,TGTGCCAGCAGGGCAGACGTTGGCTGGCCGTCTTCTGGGCCGTCTACGCAGTATTTT
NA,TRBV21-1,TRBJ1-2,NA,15,CASSRRTPREEGYTF,TGTGCCAGCTCCCGACGGACTCCCCGGGAGGAGGGCTACACCTTC
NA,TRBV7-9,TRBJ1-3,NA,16,CASRMFGGSSGNTIYF,TGTGCCAGCAGAATGTTCGGCGGATCCTCTGGAAACACCATATATTTT
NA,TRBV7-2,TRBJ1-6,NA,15,CASSPAGLFNSPLHF,TGTGCCAGCAGTCCTGCGGGACTGTTTAATTCACCCCTCCACTTT
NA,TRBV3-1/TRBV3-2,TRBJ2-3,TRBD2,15,CASSQAGGPADTQYF,TGTGCCAGCAGCCAAGCGGGGGGGCCTGCAGATACGCAGTATTTT
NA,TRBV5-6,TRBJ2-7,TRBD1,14,CASSFRDRAFEQYF,TGTGCCAGCAGCTTCCGGGACAGGGCATTCGAGCAGTACTTC
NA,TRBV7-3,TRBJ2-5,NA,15,CASSTRGGLRETQYF,TGTGCCAGCAGCACTAGGGGGGGTCTCAGGGAGACCCAGTACTTC
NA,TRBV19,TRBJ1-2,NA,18,CASSINPGTIKANYGYTF,TGTGCCAGTAGTATAAACCCCGGGACAATTAAAGCTAACTATGGCTACACCTTC
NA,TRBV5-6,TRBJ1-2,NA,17,CASSSAVWGPPNYGYTF,TGTGCCAGCAGCTCGGCGGTTTGGGGGCCTCCTAACTATGGCTACACCTTC
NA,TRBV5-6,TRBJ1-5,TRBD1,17,CASSLNRGIWGNQPQHF,TGTGCCAGCAGCTTGAACAGGGGGATTTGGGGCAATCAGCCCCAGCATTTT
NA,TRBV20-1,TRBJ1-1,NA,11,CSARGGDRAFF,TGCAGTGCTAGAGGGGGGGATAGGGCTTTCTTT
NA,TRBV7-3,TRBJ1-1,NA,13,CASSWTRNTEAFF,TGTGCCAGCTCCTGGACTCGAAACACTGAAGCTTTCTTT
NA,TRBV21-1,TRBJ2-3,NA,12,CARDRDTDTQYF,TGTGCCAGGGACAGAGACACAGATACGCAGTATTTT
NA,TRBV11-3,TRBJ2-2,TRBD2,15,CASSFGGGNTGELFF,TGTGCCAGCAGCTTTGGCGGGGGGAACACCGGGGAGCTGTTTTTT
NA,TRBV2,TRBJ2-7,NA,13,CASNQGQPTPWDF,TGTGCCAGCAATCAAGGACAGCCTACTCCATGGGACTTC
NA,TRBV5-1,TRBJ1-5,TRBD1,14,CASSWGTESQPQHF,TGCGCCAGCAGCTGGGGGACAGAAAGTCAGCCCCAGCATTTT
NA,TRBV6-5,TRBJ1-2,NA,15,CAREGRGQGIYGYTF,TGTGCCAGGGAGGGGCGGGGGCAGGGAATCTATGGCTACACCTTC
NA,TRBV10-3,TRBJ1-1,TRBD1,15,CAISVTGGAGTEAFF,TGTGCCATCAGTGTGACAGGGGGCGCGGGCACTGAAGCTTTCTTT
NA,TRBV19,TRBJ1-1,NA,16,CASSLQVIFGVTEAFF,TGTGCCAGTTCCTTACAGGTAATCTTCGGCGTAACTGAAGCTTTCTTT
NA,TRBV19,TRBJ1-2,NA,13,CASSIPGDYGYTF,TGTGCCAGTAGTATCCCCGGAGATTATGGCTACACCTTC
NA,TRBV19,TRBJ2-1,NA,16,CASSKQGGRVYNEQFF,TGTGCCAGTAGTAAACAAGGGGGTAGGGTCTACAATGAGCAGTTCTTC
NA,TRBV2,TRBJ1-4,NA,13,CAGSGRLEEKLFF,TGTGCCGGTTCAGGGAGGTTAGAAGAAAAACTGTTTTTT
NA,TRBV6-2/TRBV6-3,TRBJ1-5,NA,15,CASSNGGFGNQPQHF,TGTGCCAGCAGCAACGGGGGGTTCGGCAATCAGCCCCAGCATTTT
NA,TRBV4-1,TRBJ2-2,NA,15,CASSQAGGLSGELFF,TGCGCCAGCAGCCAAGCGGGGGGCCTGTCCGGGGAGCTGTTTTTT
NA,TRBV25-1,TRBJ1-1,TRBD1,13,CASKPSRGTEAFF,TGTGCCAGCAAACCGAGCAGGGGGACTGAAGCTTTCTTT
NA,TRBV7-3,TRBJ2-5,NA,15,CASSLGAGLQETQYF,TGTGCCAGCAGTTTGGGGGCAGGGCTTCAAGAGACCCAGTACTTC
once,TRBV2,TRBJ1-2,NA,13,CASSVGAGRGYTF,TGTGCCAGCAGTGTTGGAGCCGGGAGAGGCTACACCTTC
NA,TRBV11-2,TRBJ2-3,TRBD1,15,CASGPRDSRTDTQYF,TGTGCCAGCGGACCGAGGGACAGCCGCACAGATACGCAGTATTTT
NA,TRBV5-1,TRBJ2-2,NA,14,CASSLESLTGELFF,TGCGCCAGCAGCTTGGAATCATTGACCGGGGAGCTGTTTTTT
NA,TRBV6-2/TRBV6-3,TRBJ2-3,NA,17,CASSKISGKSYTDTQYF,TGTGCCAGCAGTAAAATCTCAGGGAAGTCCTACACAGATACGCAGTATTTT
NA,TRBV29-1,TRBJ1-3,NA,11,CSVHRRNTIYF,TGCAGCGTTCACAGGAGAAACACCATATATTTT
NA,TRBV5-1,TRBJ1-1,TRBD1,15,CASSLGTGRWTEAFF,TGCGCCAGCAGCCTAGGGACAGGGAGATGGACTGAAGCTTTCTTT
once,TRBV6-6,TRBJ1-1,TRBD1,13,CASSPQQGAEAFF,TGTGCCAGCAGTCCCCAGCAGGGGGCTGAAGCTTTCTTT
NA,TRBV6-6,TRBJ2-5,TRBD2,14,CASTPPGGVETQYF,TGTGCCAGCACCCCCCCGGGGGGAGTAGAGACCCAGTACTTC
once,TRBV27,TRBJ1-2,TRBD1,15,CASSTYRGPWYGYTF,TGTGCCAGCAGTACCTACAGGGGGCCATGGTATGGCTACACCTTC
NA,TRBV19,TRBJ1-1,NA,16,CASSISVLKRGTEAFF,TGTGCCAGTAGTATATCGGTGTTAAAGAGAGGCACTGAAGCTTTCTTT
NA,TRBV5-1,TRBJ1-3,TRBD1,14,CASSSGTDGGTIYF,TGCGCCAGCAGCTCCGGGACAGATGGAGGCACCATATATTTT